This record covers a single TCR beta chain. What antigen it recognizes has not been identified. Base qualities are not provided; no much larger clone lies one nucleotide away. The entry originates in a study of shared clonotypes between healthy human individuals (dated by TCRdb to 2018 to 2020). About the full investigation: The cohort included three men and a couple of women between 18 and 49 years of age. The study deeply sequenced blood TCR repertoires of about five healthy adults to estimate repertoire size and the extent of clonotype sharing between individuals. Leukapheresis yielded between about 0.85 and 10 billion PBMCs per donor. Libraries were prepared and TCR repertoires were sequenced by different laboratories using diverse techniques, in order to increase sequencing depth and limit assay-specific biases. For each donor, CD4 naive and CD4 memory were each given three plates, CD8 naive was given two plates, and CD8 memory was given one plate. Overall results and qualifications from the work: Even with the large sequencing depth, rarefaction of the sorted-subset datasets indicated that sequencing was incomplete. Estimated clonotype richness was generally larger for naive than for memory subsets. Because the study included a small number of donors, the genetic and exposure-history diversity represented was limited. Pairwise subsampling indicated that sequencing depth was expected to affect the degree of clonotype sharing among donors. Sampling was limited to blood, and TCR repertoires in tissue likely differ from TCR repertoires in blood. Compared with non-shared clonotypes, clonotypes shared by all four sorted-subset donors had higher generation probabilities. Around 5.4% of naive CD4, 3% to 3.5% of naive CD8, roughly 2.4% of memory CD4, and approximately 0.4% of memory CD8 clonotypes were shared across several donors.

Using the deep immunoSEQ assay, TCR CDR3 regions were amplified from genomic DNA by multiplex PCR. Extracted genomic DNA from each cell subset was distributed evenly across all wells of several immunoSEQ 96-well plates, and each plate was treated as a replicate. For sorted subsets, each replicate PCR was loaded with approximately 190 ng genomic DNA, equivalent to 25,000 to 30,000 T cell genomes. Purified libraries were measured with a Qubit 3.0 fluorometer, size-checked on a Bioanalyzer 2100, and measured again with the KAPA Library Quantification kit. Each immunoSEQ 96-well plate was sequenced on its own single-read 150-cycle Illumina NextSeq 550 flow cell. Per the original workflow: Because only junctional sequences without quality scores were contained in the immunoSEQ output, filtering matching that applied to full-length reads could not be performed. To assign V/J genes and CDR3, sequences were annotated using PyIR, a Python wrapper for IgBLAST v1.9, with IMGT germline references. Reads with weak V/J assignments (E-value above 1e-6), missing CDR3, stop codons, out-of-frame junctions, or ambiguous translated residues were removed. A V3J clonotype was defined by an identical inferred V gene, J gene, and CDR3 amino acid sequence. Percentage overlap between repertoires was computed as shared unique clonotypes divided by the size of the smaller repertoire. Three approaches were used to assess repertoire richness: RTK rarefaction, the Chao1 estimator, and Recon v2.1 estimates of unobserved clonotypes. Generation probabilities were computed with OLGA for all TCRbeta clonotypes obtained by the gDNA method from a few donors. TCRdb retrieved this table from immuneACCESS and kept in-frame rearrangements only. Not all clones are present; in checked studies, unresolved V genes account for under half, and no reason is known for the remainder. D and trimming come from the DNA, and the V and J calls and clone size come from that table. The sample includes roughly 600,000 clones, with roughly 98% observed a single time. The biggest ten clones account for 0.25% to 0.35% of the sample.

CDR3 length: 15 amino acids, cysteine to phenylalanine. Only the CDR3 portion is preserved as DNA: 45 bases, with reading frame beginning at the first base. Sequences SGHTA (CDR1) and FQGTGA (CDR2) are obtained from the germline V gene. Clipping removes 2 bases from V and 2 bases from J, with 5 as the unmatched junction base count. CD8 naive samples consisted of CD45RO-negative cells that were positively selected for CCR7, yielding a CD45RA+CCR7+ population without TemRA cells. Donors were healthy HIV-negative adults with no recently reported acute infections or vaccinations. Only Caucasian adults living in Nashville, Tennessee, USA were represented among the donors. Blood was obtained by leukapheresis, after which PBMCs were separated by Ficoll-Histopaque density gradient centrifugation and cryopreserved in liquid nitrogen vapor phase. Analytical flow cytometry was used to check the purity and quantity of each magnetically sorted T cell population. Genomic DNA was isolated from every sorted fraction and measured by UV absorbance on a Nanodrop 2000c.

The chain is assembled from TRBV7-3 and TRBJ2-7; 8 central nucleotides agree with TRBD2. This receptor was obtained from a man aged 30 to 39 in good health. Sequencing was done on a sample of naive CD8+ T cells sorted from blood. Read against the paper, the sample's cell subset or site label means: CD45RA+CCR7+. The CDR3 region reads CASSLFAGGTYEQYF. DNA sequence: TGTGCCAGCAGCTTATTTGCGGGAGGAACCTACGAGCAGTACTTC. Joined to the reference TRBV7-3 and TRBJ2-7 proteins, this CDR3 gives the full variable domain: GAGVSQTPSNKVTEKGKYVELRCDPISGHTALYWYRQSLGQGPEFLIYFQGTGAADDSGLPNDRFFAVRPEGSVSTLKIQRTERGDSAVYLCASSLFAGGTYEQYFGPGTRLTVT.